This T cell receptor beta chain comes out of a study of long-term antiretroviral therapy in people with HIV. They ran version v3.0 of the immunoSEQ assay at survey level. The protocol was immunoSEQ multiplex PCR, while the TCRdb copy is restricted to in-frame clones and leaves out a portion. The data contain tens of thousands of clones, 65% to 85% of them singletons. The germline V and J ends were trimmed by 0 bases and 0 bases, with 14 bases remaining between them. The CDR3 totals 17 residues. CDR1 and CDR2 from the germline V gene are SGHTS and YDEGEE. The sequence derives from a man younger than 40 with HIV. The starting material was unsorted PBMCs, obtained almost 2.9 years after starting antiretroviral therapy. This chain uses TRBV5-8 with TRBJ2-3; a possible D gene is TRBD2 (5 bases). The CDR3: CASSLERLSESTDTQYF. CDR3 in DNA: TGTGCCAGCAGCTTGGAGCGACTATCCGAGAGCACAGATACGCAGTATTTT.